Here is one T cell receptor (beta chain) with its context. Its antigen is still unknown. These data belong to a study of T cell responses to AZD1222 COVID-19 vaccine. Findings and limits, study-wide: Only a handful of AZD1222 recipients were seropositive at baseline. There were mostly white British donors and more females than males, and clonal diversity was possibly underestimated. There were repertoire samples only from the period after the peak T cell response.

The protocol was immunoSEQ multiplex PCR, while the TCRdb copy is restricted to in-frame clones and leaves out a portion. The table includes approximately 150,000 clones, 94% detected once. V was trimmed by 4 bases and J by 1 base, leaving 10 bases between them. The CDR3 loop spans 14 amino acids. Germline CDR1 reads LGHNA; CDR2 reads YSLEER. Recipients boosted at about 4 weeks or about 12 weeks are pooled. The TCR was taken from an adult who received the AZD1222 COVID-19 vaccine. Sequenced here: peripheral blood, sampled 28 days after the second AZD1222 dose. The chain employs TRBV4-3 and TRBJ2-5, with D hard to call. Here the CDR3 reads CASSLRWGQETQYF. In DNA, the CDR3 is TGCGCCAGCAGCCTAAGGTGGGGCCAAGAGACCCAGTACTTC.